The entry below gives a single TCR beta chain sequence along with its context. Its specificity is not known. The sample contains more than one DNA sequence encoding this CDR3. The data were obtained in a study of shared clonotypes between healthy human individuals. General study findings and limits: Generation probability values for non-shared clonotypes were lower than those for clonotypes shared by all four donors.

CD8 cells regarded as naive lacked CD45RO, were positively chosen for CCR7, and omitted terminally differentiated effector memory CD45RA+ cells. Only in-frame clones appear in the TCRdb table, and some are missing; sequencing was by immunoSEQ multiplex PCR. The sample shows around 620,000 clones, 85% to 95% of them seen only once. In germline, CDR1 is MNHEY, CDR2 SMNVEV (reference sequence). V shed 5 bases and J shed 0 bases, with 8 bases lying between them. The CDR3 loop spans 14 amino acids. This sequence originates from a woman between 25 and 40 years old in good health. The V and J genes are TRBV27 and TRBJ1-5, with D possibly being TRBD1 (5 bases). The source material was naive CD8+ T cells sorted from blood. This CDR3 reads CASSLRDSNQPQHF. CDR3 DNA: TGTGCCAGCAGTCTCAGGGATAGCAATCAGCCCCAGCATTTT.